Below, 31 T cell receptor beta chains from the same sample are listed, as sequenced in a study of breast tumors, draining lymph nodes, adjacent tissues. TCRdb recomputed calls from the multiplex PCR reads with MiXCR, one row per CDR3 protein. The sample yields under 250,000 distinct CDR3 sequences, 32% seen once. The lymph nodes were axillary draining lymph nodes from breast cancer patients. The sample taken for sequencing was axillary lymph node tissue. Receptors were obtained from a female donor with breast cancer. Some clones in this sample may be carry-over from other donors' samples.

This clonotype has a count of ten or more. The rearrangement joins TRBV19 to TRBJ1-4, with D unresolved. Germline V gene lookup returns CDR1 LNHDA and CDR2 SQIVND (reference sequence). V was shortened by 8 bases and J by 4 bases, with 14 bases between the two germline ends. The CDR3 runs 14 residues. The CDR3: CASGQGRINEKLFF. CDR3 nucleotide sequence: TGTGCCAGTGGTCAAGGACGGATTAATGAAAAACTGTTTTTT.

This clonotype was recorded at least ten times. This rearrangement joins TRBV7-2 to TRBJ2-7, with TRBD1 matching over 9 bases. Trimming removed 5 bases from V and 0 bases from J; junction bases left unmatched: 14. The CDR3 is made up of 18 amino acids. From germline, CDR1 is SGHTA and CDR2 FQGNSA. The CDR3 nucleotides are TGTGCCAGCAGCCCACCGACCGCCGGGACAGGGTTCTCCTACGAGCAGTACTTC. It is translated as CASSPPTAGTGFSYEQYF.

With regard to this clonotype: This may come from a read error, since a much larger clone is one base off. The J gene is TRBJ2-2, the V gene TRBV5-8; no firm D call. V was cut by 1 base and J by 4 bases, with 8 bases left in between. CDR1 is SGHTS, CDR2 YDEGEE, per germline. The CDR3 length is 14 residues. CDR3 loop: CASSLLATTGELFF. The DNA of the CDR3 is TGTGCCAGCAGCTTGCTTGCGACCACCGGGGAGCTGTTTTTT.

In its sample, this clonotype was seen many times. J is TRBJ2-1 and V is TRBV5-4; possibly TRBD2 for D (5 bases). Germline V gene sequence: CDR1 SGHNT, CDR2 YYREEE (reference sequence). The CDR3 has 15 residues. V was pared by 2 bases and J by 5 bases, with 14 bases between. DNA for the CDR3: TGTGCCAGCAGCTTCCTAGCAGATGCGAACAATGAGCAGTTCTTC. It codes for CASSFLADANNEQFF.

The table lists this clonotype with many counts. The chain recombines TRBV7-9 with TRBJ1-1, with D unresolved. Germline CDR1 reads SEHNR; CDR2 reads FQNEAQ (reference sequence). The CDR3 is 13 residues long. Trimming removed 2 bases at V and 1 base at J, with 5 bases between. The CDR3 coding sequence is TGTGCCAGCAGCTTATCAGGGAACACTGAAGCTTTCTTT. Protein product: CASSLSGNTEAFF.

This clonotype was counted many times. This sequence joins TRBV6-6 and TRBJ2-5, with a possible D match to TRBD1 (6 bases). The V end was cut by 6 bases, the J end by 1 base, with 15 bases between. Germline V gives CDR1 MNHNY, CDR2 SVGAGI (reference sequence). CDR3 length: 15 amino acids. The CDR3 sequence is CASRLTGNPQETQYF. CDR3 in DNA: TGTGCCAGCAGACTAACAGGGAACCCCCAAGAGACCCAGTACTTC.

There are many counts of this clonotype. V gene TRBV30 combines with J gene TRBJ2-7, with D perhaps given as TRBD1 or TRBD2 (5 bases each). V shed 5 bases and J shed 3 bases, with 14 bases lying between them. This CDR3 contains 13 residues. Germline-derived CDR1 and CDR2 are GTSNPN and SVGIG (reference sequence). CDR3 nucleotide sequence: TGTGCCTGGCTCGGGTTGGGGGTCTACGAGCAGTACTTC. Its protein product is CAWLGLGVYEQYF.

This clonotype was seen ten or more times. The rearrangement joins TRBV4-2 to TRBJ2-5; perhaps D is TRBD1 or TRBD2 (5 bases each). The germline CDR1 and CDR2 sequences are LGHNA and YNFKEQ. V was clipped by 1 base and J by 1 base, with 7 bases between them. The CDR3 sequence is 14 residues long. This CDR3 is CASSQVGAQETQYF. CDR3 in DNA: TGTGCCAGCAGCCAAGTCGGGGCCCAAGAGACCCAGTACTTC.

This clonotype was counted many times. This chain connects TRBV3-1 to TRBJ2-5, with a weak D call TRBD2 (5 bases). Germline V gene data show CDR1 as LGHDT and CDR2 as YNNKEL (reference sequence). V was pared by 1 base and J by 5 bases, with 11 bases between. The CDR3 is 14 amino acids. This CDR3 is CASSQAVGGETQYF. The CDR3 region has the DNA TGTGCCAGCAGCCAAGCGGTTGGCGGGGAGACCCAGTACTTC.

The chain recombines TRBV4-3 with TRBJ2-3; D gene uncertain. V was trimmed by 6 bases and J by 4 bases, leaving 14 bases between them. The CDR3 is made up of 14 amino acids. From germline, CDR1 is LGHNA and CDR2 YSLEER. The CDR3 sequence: CASSLESIPDTQYF. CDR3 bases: TGCGCCAGCAGTCTAGAGTCTATCCCAGATACGCAGTATTTT.

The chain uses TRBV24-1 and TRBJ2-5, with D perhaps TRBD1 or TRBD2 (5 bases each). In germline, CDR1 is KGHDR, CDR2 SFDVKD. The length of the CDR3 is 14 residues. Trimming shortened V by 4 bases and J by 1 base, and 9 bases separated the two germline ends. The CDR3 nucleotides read TGTGCCACCAGTGACTGGGACGGCCAAGAGACCCAGTACTTC. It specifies CATSDWDGQETQYF.

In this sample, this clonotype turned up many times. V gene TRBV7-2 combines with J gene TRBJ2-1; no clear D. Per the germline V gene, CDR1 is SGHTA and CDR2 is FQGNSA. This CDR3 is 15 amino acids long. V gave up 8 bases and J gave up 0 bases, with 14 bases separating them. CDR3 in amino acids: CASANRLSSYNEQFF. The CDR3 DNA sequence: TGTGCCAGCGCAAACCGGTTGAGCTCCTACAATGAGCAGTTCTTC.

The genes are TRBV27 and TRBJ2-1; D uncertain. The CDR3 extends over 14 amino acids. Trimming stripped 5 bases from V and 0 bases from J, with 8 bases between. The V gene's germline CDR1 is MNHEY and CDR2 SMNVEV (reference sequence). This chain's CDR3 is CASSLVSSYNEQFF. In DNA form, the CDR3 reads TGTGCCAGCAGTCTCGTGAGCTCCTACAATGAGCAGTTCTTC.

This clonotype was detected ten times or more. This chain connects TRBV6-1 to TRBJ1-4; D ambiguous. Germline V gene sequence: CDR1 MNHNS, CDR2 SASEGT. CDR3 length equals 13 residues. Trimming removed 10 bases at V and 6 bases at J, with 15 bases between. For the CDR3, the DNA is TGTGCCACCATGGGCCAGAGGCATGAAAAACTGTTTTTT. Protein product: CATMGQRHEKLFF.

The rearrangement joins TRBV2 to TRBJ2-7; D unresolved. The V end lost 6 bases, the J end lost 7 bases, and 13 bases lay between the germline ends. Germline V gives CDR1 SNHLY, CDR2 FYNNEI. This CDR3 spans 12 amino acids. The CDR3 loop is CASSLVKGEQYF. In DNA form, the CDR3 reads TGTGCCAGCAGCTTAGTGAAGGGTGAGCAGTACTTC.

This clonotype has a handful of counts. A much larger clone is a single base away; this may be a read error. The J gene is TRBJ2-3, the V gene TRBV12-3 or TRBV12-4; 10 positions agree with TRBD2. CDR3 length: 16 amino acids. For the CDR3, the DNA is TGTGCCGGCAGTTCGGGACTAGCGTTCAGCACAGATACGCAGTATTTT. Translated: CAGSSGLAFSTDTQYF.

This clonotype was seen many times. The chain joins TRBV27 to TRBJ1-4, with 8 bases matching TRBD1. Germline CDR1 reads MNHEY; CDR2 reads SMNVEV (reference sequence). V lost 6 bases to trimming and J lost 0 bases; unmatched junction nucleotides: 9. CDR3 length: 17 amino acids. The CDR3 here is CASRRTGLTSTNEKLFF. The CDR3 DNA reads TGTGCCAGCAGACGGACAGGGTTAACTTCAACTAATGAAAAACTGTTTTTT.

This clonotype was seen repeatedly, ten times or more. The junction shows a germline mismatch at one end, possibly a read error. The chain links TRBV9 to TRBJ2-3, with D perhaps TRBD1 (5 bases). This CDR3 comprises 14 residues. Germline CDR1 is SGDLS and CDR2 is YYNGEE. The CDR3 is CASSQGSNTDTRYF. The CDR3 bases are TGTGCCAGCAGCCAGGGCAGCAACACAGATACGCGGTATTTT. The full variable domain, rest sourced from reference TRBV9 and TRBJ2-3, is DSGVTQTPKHLITATGQRVTLRCSPRSGDLSVYWYQQSLDQGLQFLIQYYNGEERAKGNILERFSAQQFPDLHSELNLSSLELGDSALYFCASSQGSNTDTRYFGPGTRLTVL.

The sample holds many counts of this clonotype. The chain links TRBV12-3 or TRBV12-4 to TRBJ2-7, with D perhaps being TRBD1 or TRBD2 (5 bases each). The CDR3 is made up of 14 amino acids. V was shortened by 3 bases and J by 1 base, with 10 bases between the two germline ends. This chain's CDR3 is CASSLRGGSYEQYF. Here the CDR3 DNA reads TGTGCCAGCAGTTTGAGGGGCGGGTCCTACGAGCAGTACTTC.

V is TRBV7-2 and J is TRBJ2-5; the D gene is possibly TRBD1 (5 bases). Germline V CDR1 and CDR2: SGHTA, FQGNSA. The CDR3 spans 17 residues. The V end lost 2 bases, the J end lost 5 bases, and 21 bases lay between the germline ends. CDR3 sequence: CASSLNWGLWDAETQYF. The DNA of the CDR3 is TGTGCCAGCAGCTTAAATTGGGGCCTCTGGGATGCGGAGACCCAGTACTTC.

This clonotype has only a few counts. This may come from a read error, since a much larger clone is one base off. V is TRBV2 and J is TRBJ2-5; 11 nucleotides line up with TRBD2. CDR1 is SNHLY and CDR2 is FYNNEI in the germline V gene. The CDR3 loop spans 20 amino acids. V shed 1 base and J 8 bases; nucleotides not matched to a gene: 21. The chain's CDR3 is CASSEVGPGGLAAFFDTQYF. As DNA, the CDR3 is TGTGCCAGCAGTGAAGTTGGTCCGGGGGGACTAGCGGCCTTCTTTGACACCCAGTACTTC. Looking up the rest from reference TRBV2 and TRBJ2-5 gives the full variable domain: EPEVTQTPSHQVTQMGQEVILRCVPISNHLYFYWYRQILGQKVEFLVSFYNNEISEKSEIFDDQFSVERPDGSNFTLKIRSTKLEDSAMYFCASSEVGPGGLAAFFDTQYFGPGTRLLVL.

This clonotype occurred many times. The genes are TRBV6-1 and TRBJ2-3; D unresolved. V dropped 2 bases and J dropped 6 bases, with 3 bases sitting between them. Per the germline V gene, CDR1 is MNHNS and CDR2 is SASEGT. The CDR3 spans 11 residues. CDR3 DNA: TGTGCCAGCAGTGAACGTGATACGCAGTATTTT. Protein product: CASSERDTQYF.

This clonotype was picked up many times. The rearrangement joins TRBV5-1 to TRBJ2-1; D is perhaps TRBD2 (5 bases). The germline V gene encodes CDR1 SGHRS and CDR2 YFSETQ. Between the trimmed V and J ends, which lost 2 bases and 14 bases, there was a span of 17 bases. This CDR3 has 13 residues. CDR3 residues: CASSFGDYPPEFF. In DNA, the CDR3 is TGCGCCAGCAGCTTCGGTGACTACCCTCCGGAGTTCTTC.

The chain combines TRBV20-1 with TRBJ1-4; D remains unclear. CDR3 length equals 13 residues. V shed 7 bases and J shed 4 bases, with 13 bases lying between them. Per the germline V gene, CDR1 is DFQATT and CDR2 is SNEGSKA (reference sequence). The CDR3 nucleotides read TGCAGTGTTCCTAGCGGGAGTAATGAAAAACTGTTTTTT. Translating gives CSVPSGSNEKLFF.

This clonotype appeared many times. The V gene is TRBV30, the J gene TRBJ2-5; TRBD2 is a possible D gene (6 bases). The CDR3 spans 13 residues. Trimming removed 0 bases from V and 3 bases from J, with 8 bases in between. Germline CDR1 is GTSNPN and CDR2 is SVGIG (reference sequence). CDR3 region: CAWSVGGEETQYF. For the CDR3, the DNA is TGTGCCTGGAGTGTAGGAGGGGAAGAGACCCAGTACTTC.

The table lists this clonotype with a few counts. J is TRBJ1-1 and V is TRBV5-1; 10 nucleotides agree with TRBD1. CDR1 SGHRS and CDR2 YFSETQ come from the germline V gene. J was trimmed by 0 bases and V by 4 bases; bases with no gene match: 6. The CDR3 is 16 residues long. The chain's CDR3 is CASSLWTGGLNTEAFF. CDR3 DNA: TGCGCCAGCAGCCTCTGGACAGGGGGGCTGAACACTGAAGCTTTCTTT.

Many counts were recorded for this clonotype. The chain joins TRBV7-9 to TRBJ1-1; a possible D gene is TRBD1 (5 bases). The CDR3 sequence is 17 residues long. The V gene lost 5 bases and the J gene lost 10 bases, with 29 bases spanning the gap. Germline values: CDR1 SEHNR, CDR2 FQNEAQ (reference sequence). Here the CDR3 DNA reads TGTGCCAGCAGCAAGCCAACCGGCGGGGGTCGACAAATCGGAGCTTTCTTT. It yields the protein CASSKPTGGGRQIGAFF. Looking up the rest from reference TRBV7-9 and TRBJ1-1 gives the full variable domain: DTGVSQNPRHKITKRGQNVTFRCDPISEHNRLYWYRQTLGQGPEFLTYFQNEAQLEKSRLLSDRFSAERPKGSFSTLEIQRTEQGDSAMYLCASSKPTGGGRQIGAFFGQGTRLTVV.

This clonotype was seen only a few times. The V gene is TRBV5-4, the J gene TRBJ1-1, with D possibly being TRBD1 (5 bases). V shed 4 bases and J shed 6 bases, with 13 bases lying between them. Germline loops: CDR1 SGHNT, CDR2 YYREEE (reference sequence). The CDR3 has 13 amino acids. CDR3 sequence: CASSDPGRAEAFF. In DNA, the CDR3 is TGTGCCAGCAGCGACCCAGGGAGGGCTGAAGCTTTCTTT. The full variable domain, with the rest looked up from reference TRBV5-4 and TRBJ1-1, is ETGVTQSPTHLIKTRGQQVTLRCSSQSGHNTVSWYQQALGQGPQFIFQYYREEENGRGNFPPRFSGLQFPNYSSELNVNALELDDSALYLCASSDPGRAEAFFGQGTRLTVV.

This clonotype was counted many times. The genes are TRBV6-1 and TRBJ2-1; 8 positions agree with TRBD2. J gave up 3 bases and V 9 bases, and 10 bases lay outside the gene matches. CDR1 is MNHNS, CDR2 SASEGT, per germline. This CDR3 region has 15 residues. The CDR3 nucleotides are TGTGCCAGTGACCTGGGGCTAGCGGGCTACAATGAGCAGTTCTTC. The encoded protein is CASDLGLAGYNEQFF.

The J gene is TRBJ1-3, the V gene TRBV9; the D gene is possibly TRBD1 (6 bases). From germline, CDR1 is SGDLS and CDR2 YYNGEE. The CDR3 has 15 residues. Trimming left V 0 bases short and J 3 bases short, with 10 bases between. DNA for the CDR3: TGTGCCAGCAGCGTAGGACAGGCGGGTGGAAACACCATATATTTT. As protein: CASSVGQAGGNTIYF.

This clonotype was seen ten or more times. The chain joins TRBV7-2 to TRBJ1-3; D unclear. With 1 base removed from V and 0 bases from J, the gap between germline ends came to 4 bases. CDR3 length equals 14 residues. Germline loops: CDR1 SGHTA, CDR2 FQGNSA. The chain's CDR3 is CASSLGNSGNTIYF. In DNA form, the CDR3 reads TGTGCCAGCAGCTTAGGCAACTCTGGAAACACCATATATTTT.